A single sample is the source of the 28 T cell receptor beta chains below, sequenced in a study of T cell changes during pregnancy in multiple sclerosis. Measured with immunoSEQ multiplex PCR; TCRdb has only the in-frame clones, and not every one. The sample yields tens of thousands of clones, 90% to 95% seen once. The material sequenced was CD8+ T cells from peripheral blood mononuclear cells, taken in the first trimester of pregnancy. These receptors originate from a female donor with multiple sclerosis, enrolled in a pregnancy study.

V gene TRBV6-1 combines with J gene TRBJ2-5, with D possibly being TRBD2 (6 bases). The germline gives CDR1 MNHNS, CDR2 SASEGT. Trimming shortened V by 3 bases and J by 1 base, and 12 bases separated the two germline ends. CDR3 length: 15 residues. The CDR3 sequence is CASSDLPEGQETQYF. CDR3 DNA: TGTGCCAGCAGTGATCTCCCGGAGGGCCAAGAGACCCAGTACTTC.

The genes are TRBV30 and TRBJ1-2; tentative D call: TRBD1 (6 bases). The germline V gene encodes CDR1 GTSNPN and CDR2 SVGIG (reference sequence). This CDR3 has 12 residues. Trimming left V 5 bases short and J 3 bases short, with 10 bases between. CDR3 loop: CAWLGQYYGYTF. CDR3 DNA: TGTGCCTGGCTCGGACAGTACTATGGCTACACCTTC.

This clone was seen a single time. This chain connects TRBV7-3 to TRBJ2-7; D is possibly TRBD2 (5 bases). The CDR3 runs to 13 residues. V shed 6 bases and J shed 7 bases, with 16 bases lying between them. Germline lookup yields CDR1 SGHTA and CDR2 FQGTGA. The CDR3 nucleotides are TGTGCCAGCAGTTCTTCCGGACTGAAAGAGCAGTACTTC. Protein: CASSSSGLKEQYF.

The count of this clone is one. V usage is TRBV5-1 and J usage is TRBJ2-3, with 8 bases lining up with TRBD2. The CDR3 runs to 15 residues. Trimming at V came to 1 base and at J to 2 bases, leaving 3 bases not matched to a gene. Looked up from germline, CDR1 is SGHRS and CDR2 is YFSETQ. This CDR3 is CASSLSGGVTDTQYF. In DNA, the CDR3 is TGCGCCAGCAGCTTGAGCGGGGGAGTCACAGATACGCAGTATTTT.

The chain uses TRBV5-1 and TRBJ1-3, with D unclear. The CDR3 length is 14 residues. Trimming cost V 3 bases and J 0 bases, with 7 bases left between them. Germline V gives CDR1 SGHRS, CDR2 YFSETQ. CDR3 protein: CASSSESSGNTIYF. CDR3 sequence (DNA): TGCGCCAGCAGCTCCGAGAGCTCTGGAAACACCATATATTTT.

This CDR3 is CASSFSDSTEAFF. CDR3 bases: TGTGCCAGCAGCTTTTCGGACAGCACTGAAGCTTTCTTT. The V gene is TRBV4-2, the J gene TRBJ1-1, with D perhaps matching TRBD1 (6 bases). V was pared by 5 bases and J by 4 bases, with 11 bases between. The CDR3 is made up of 13 amino acids. CDR1 and CDR2 from the germline V gene are LGHNA and YNFKEQ.

The chain employs TRBV28 and TRBJ2-5; 8 nucleotides align to TRBD1. V lost 4 bases, J lost 5 bases, and 9 bases stayed unmatched. In germline, CDR1 is MDHEN, CDR2 SYDVKM. The CDR3 length is 15 residues. The CDR3 region has the DNA TGTGCCAGCAGTTCCAGGACAGGGCTGTGGGAGACCCAGTACTTC. It encodes CASSSRTGLWETQYF.

The chain is built from TRBV6-5 and TRBJ1-2; a weak D match, TRBD1 (5 bases). CDR1 is MNHEY, CDR2 SVGAGI, per germline. Trimming stripped 3 bases from V and 2 bases from J, with 10 bases between. The CDR3 is made up of 14 amino acids. CDR3: CASSYGALNYGYTF. The CDR3, as DNA: TGTGCCAGCAGTTATGGGGCCCTGAACTATGGCTACACCTTC.

The chain carries TRBV27 and TRBJ2-2; D ambiguous. The V end was cut by 4 bases, the J end by 0 bases, with 3 bases between. Germline CDR1 and CDR2: MNHEY and SMNVEV (reference sequence). The CDR3 has 13 amino acids. The DNA for the CDR3 is TGTGCCAGCAGTTATACGAACACCGGGGAGCTGTTTTTT. This encodes CASSYTNTGELFF.

The gene calls are TRBV7-9 and TRBJ2-2, with 9 bases identical to TRBD1. Germline-derived CDR1 and CDR2 are SEHNR and FQNEAQ (reference sequence). V dropped 8 bases and J dropped 6; count of bases not matched to a gene: 7. CDR3 size: 14 residues. The CDR3 nucleotides are TGTGCCAGCTCGGGGACAGGGAGCGCCGGGGAGCTGTTTTTT. This gives the protein CASSGTGSAGELFF.

The V gene is TRBV6-5, the J gene TRBJ1-3; D call uncertain. The germline gives CDR1 MNHEY, CDR2 SVGAGI. This CDR3 has 16 amino acids. The ends were cut back, 0 bases at V and 2 bases at J, with 11 bases in the middle. CDR3 DNA: TGTGCCAGCAGTTACTCGCTAACGCTCGCTGGAAACACCATATATTTT. Protein product: CASSYSLTLAGNTIYF.

The chain uses TRBV12-5 and TRBJ2-2; D possibly corresponds to TRBD1 (6 bases). This CDR3 region has 11 residues. Germline assignment: CDR1 LGHNT and CDR2 FRNRAP. With 6 bases removed from V and 8 bases from J, the gap between germline ends came to 7 bases. The CDR3 DNA follows: TGTGCTAGTGGCCAGGGGGGGGAGCTGTTTTTT. Its translation is CASGQGGELFF.

This clone was seen a single time. The rearrangement links TRBV28 to TRBJ1-2, with a tentative D call TRBD1 (5 bases). This CDR3 contains 16 residues. The V gene lost 7 bases and the J gene lost 8 bases, with 26 bases spanning the gap. Germline V gives CDR1 MDHEN, CDR2 SYDVKM. The CDR3 nucleotides are TGTGCCAGCACCTTGCCGGAGGGGCAGATTATGGGCGGCTACACCTTC. Its translation: CASTLPEGQIMGGYTF.

The gene calls are TRBV19 and TRBJ2-5, with 8 bases aligning to TRBD1. Germline V CDR1 and CDR2: LNHDA, SQIVND (reference sequence). The CDR3 is 16 residues long. Trimming removed 7 bases from V and 0 bases from J; junction bases left unmatched: 10. The CDR3 DNA is TGTGCCAGTACCCAAGGACAGGGCCGGTACCAAGAGACCCAGTACTTC. Translation gives CASTQGQGRYQETQYF.

V is TRBV19 and J is TRBJ1-5, with 9 positions matching TRBD1. The CDR3 runs 12 residues. With 3 bases clipped from V and 15 bases from J, the junction kept 6 bases outside the gene matches. Germline assignment: CDR1 LNHDA and CDR2 SQIVND (reference sequence). The CDR3, as DNA: TGTGCCAGTAGTATCTCAGGACAGGGGAGGCATTTT. Amino acid sequence: CASSISGQGRHF.

The chain joins TRBV7-9 to TRBJ1-4, with D possibly TRBD1 on 5 matching bases. The germline V gene encodes CDR1 SEHNR and CDR2 FQNEAQ (reference sequence). V was shortened by 6 bases and J by 4 bases, with 15 bases between the two germline ends. This CDR3 comprises 15 residues. The DNA of the CDR3 is TGTGCCAGCAGATCCTCGGGACTGATTAATGAAAAACTGTTTTTT. This sequence encodes CASRSSGLINEKLFF.

V usage is TRBV4-1 and J usage is TRBJ1-2, with a weak D call TRBD1 (5 bases). V was cut by 0 bases and J by 4 bases, with 12 bases left in between. The CDR3 spans 15 residues. Germline lookup yields CDR1 MGHRA and CDR2 YSYEKL. In DNA, the CDR3 is TGCGCCAGCAGCCAAGATCGGGGGGAGGGCTATGGCTACACCTTC. Amino acids: CASSQDRGEGYGYTF.

The chain has TRBV9 and TRBJ2-1, with D perhaps matching TRBD2 (5 bases). V was pared by 0 bases and J by 8 bases, with 18 bases between. The CDR3 loop spans 16 amino acids. The germline V gene has CDR1 SGDLS and CDR2 YYNGEE. Here the CDR3 reads CASSVDVRGSGDEQFF. The CDR3 nucleotides read TGTGCCAGCAGCGTAGACGTCCGCGGGTCGGGTGATGAGCAGTTCTTC. The variable domain in full, completed from reference TRBV9 and TRBJ2-1, reads DSGVTQTPKHLITATGQRVTLRCSPRSGDLSVYWYQQSLDQGLQFLIQYYNGEERAKGNILERFSAQQFPDLHSELNLSSLELGDSALYFCASSVDVRGSGDEQFFGPGTRLTVL.

The rearrangement links TRBV9 to TRBJ1-1, with TRBD1 matching 10 bases. This CDR3 is built from 17 residues. Germline V gene sequence: CDR1 SGDLS, CDR2 YYNGEE. Trimming took 2 bases from V and 0 from J; bases not matched to a gene: 7. CDR3 protein: CASSVDRGRGMNTEAFF. The CDR3 nucleotides are TGTGCCAGCAGCGTCGACAGGGGGCGAGGGATGAACACTGAAGCTTTCTTT. The full variable domain, with the rest looked up from reference TRBV9 and TRBJ1-1, is DSGVTQTPKHLITATGQRVTLRCSPRSGDLSVYWYQQSLDQGLQFLIQYYNGEERAKGNILERFSAQQFPDLHSELNLSSLELGDSALYFCASSVDRGRGMNTEAFFGQGTRLTVV.

The CDR3 nucleotides read TGTGCCAGCAGCGCGGGCCTGAACACTGAAGCTTTCTTT. Its protein is CASSAGLNTEAFF. V gene TRBV19 combines with J gene TRBJ1-1, with D unclear. Deletions cut 9 bases from V and 0 bases from J, with 11 bases between. The CDR3 length is 13 residues. Germline values: CDR1 LNHDA, CDR2 SQIVND (reference sequence).

This clone showed up just once. V gene TRBV6-6 combines with J gene TRBJ2-3; a weak D match, TRBD1 (5 bases). V lost 7 bases to trimming and J lost 0 bases, with 11 bases between them. The CDR3 is 14 residues long. The germline gives CDR1 MNHNY, CDR2 SVGAGI (reference sequence). The CDR3, as DNA: TGTGCCAGCACTTCTAGGGGAAGCACAGATACGCAGTATTTT. This sequence encodes CASTSRGSTDTQYF.

The CDR3 DNA follows: TGCGCCAGCAGCTTGGTGCAGCGGCCCTACGAGCAGTACTTC. Translated: CASSLVQRPYEQYF. The rearrangement links TRBV5-1 to TRBJ2-7, with TRBD2 as a possible D gene (5 bases). The germline gives CDR1 SGHRS, CDR2 YFSETQ. The V and J ends lost 0 bases and 2 bases respectively, with 9 bases between them. The CDR3 has 14 amino acids.

This rearrangement joins TRBV4-2 to TRBJ2-7, with D maybe TRBD1 (6 bases). The CDR3 spans 16 residues. The ends were cut back, 0 bases at V and 2 bases at J, with 14 bases in the middle. Germline lookup yields CDR1 LGHNA and CDR2 YNFKEQ. The CDR3 loop is CASSQDSDSLPYEQYF. The CDR3 DNA follows: TGTGCCAGCAGCCAAGATTCGGACAGCCTTCCCTACGAGCAGTACTTC.

This clone has only one observation. This rearrangement joins TRBV5-1 to TRBJ1-5; the match to TRBD1 covers 7 bases. CDR1 SGHRS and CDR2 YFSETQ come from the germline V gene. Trimming took 2 bases from V and 2 from J; bases not matched to a gene: 4. The CDR3 extends over 15 amino acids. The CDR3 region has the DNA TGCGCCAGCAGCTTAAGGGGGCTTGGCAATCAGCCCCAGCATTTT. Translating gives CASSLRGLGNQPQHF.

The chain carries TRBV7-9 and TRBJ2-7, with D possibly being TRBD2 (5 bases). Germline CDR1 reads SEHNR; CDR2 reads FQNEAQ (reference sequence). The CDR3 has 13 amino acids. Trimming shortened V by 5 bases and J by 3 bases, and 11 bases separated the two germline ends. The CDR3 region has the DNA TGTGCCAGCAGCCGAGAGGGTTTCTACGAGCAGTACTTC. It codes for CASSREGFYEQYF. Full variable domain (outside the CDR3, taken from reference TRBV7-9 and TRBJ2-7): DTGVSQNPRHKITKRGQNVTFRCDPISEHNRLYWYRQTLGQGPEFLTYFQNEAQLEKSRLLSDRFSAERPKGSFSTLEIQRTEQGDSAMYLCASSREGFYEQYFGPGTRLTVT.

The J gene is TRBJ1-1, the V gene TRBV6-5; D gene ambiguous. This CDR3 contains 14 residues. The germline CDR1 and CDR2 sequences are MNHEY and SVGAGI. With 0 bases removed from V and 0 bases from J, the gap between germline ends came to 5 bases. The DNA for the CDR3 is TGTGCCAGCAGTTACTCGTATATGAACACTGAAGCTTTCTTT. Protein product: CASSYSYMNTEAFF.

The chain recombines TRBV27 with TRBJ2-1; 14 bases line up with TRBD2. With 5 bases clipped from V and 7 bases from J, the junction kept 4 bases outside the gene matches. In germline, CDR1 is MNHEY, CDR2 SMNVEV (reference sequence). CDR3 length: 15 amino acids. CDR3 protein: CASSPGTSGRNEQFF. CDR3 in DNA: TGTGCCAGCAGTCCCGGGACTAGCGGGAGAAATGAGCAGTTCTTC.

The chain recombines TRBV6-1 with TRBJ1-1; 8 bases agree with TRBD1. Germline CDR1 is MNHNS and CDR2 is SASEGT. The CDR3 totals 15 residues. The ends lost 6 bases at V and 1 base at J; junction bases unmatched: 7. The CDR3 region has the DNA TGTGCCAGCAGCCAACAGGACAGGGCGAACACTGAAGCTTTCTTT. The encoded protein is CASSQQDRANTEAFF.